Below are 15 T cell receptor beta chains sequenced from a single sample in a study of hypomethylating agent response in myelodysplastic syndrome. Method: immunoSEQ multiplex PCR; TCRdb's copy keeps in-frame clones and lacks some. This sample has 3,000 to 4,000 clones, with about 87% found just once. Source: bone marrow, taken before or after starting hypomethylating agent treatment for myelodysplastic syndrome (not recorded which). These receptor sequences come from a human donor with myelodysplastic syndrome.

This chain connects TRBV4-1 to TRBJ2-7; TRBD1 matches 7 bases. This CDR3 contains 15 residues. V shed 5 bases, J shed 0 bases, and the junction held 7 bases outside the gene matches. CDR1 and CDR2 from the germline V gene are MGHRA and YSYEKL. CDR3 bases: TGCGCCAGCAGCGACAGGGAGCGATTCTCCTACGAGCAGTACTTC. Translating it yields CASSDRERFSYEQYF.

V is TRBV2 and J is TRBJ1-2, with TRBD1 as a possible D gene (5 bases). Germline V CDR1 and CDR2: SNHLY, FYNNEI. V dropped 0 bases and J dropped 1 base, with 12 bases sitting between them. The CDR3 is 16 amino acids. This chain's CDR3 is CASSEAPQGINYGYTF. The CDR3 DNA sequence: TGTGCCAGCAGTGAAGCGCCGCAGGGAATTAACTATGGCTACACCTTC.

V usage is TRBV7-9 and J usage is TRBJ2-7; possibly TRBD2 for D (5 bases). CDR3 size: 14 residues. Germline V lookup: CDR1 SEHNR, CDR2 FQNEAQ (reference sequence). V lost 3 bases and J lost 3, with 12 bases in between. The CDR3 sequence is CASSFRAANYEQYF. In DNA, the CDR3 is TGTGCCAGCAGCTTTCGAGCGGCGAACTACGAGCAGTACTTC.

This sequence joins TRBV5-5 and TRBJ2-7, with TRBD2 matching 7 bases. J lost 1 base, V lost 0 bases, and 7 bases had no gene match. This CDR3 is built from 16 residues. Germline V CDR1 and CDR2: SGHKS, YYEKEE (reference sequence). The CDR3 coding sequence is TGTGCCAGCAGCTTGGAGTTGGGGGAGGGGTCCTACGAGCAGTACTTC. Its protein product is CASSLELGEGSYEQYF.

V and J are TRBV18 and TRBJ2-5; TRBD2 agrees at 7 bases. CDR3 length: 18 amino acids. CDR1 is KGHSH and CDR2 is LQKENI in the germline V gene. V was pared by 6 bases and J by 4 bases, with 20 bases of the junction left unmatched. This CDR3 is CASSGRASGTGGGETQYF. The CDR3 region has the DNA TGTGCCAGCTCCGGGAGAGCTAGCGGCACTGGTGGAGGAGAGACCCAGTACTTC.

The chain has TRBV5-1 and TRBJ2-5, with 9 bases identical to TRBD1. The DNA end is a closer match to TRBJ2-7, so the J assignment may be wrong. Germline V gene lookup returns CDR1 SGHRS and CDR2 YFSETQ. The CDR3 is 14 amino acids. CDR3 sequence: CASIGPGTGNEQYF. The DNA of the CDR3 is TGCGCCAGCATCGGTCCCGGGACAGGGAACGAGCAGTACTTC.

The genes are TRBV7-6 and TRBJ2-6; D gene ambiguous. The CDR3 consists of 14 residues. Germline V gene sequence: CDR1 SGHVS, CDR2 FNYEAQ. Trimming took 4 bases from V and 4 from J, leaving 8 bases between them. As DNA, the CDR3 is TGTGCCAGCAGCTCCCCGGCAGGGGCCAACGTCCTGACTTTC. Protein sequence: CASSSPAGANVLTF.

The gene calls are TRBV29-1 and TRBJ2-7; 7 positions agree with TRBD1. Germline V gives CDR1 SQVTM, CDR2 ANQGSEA. Losses at the gene ends were 6 bases for V and 0 bases for J; bases not matched to a gene: 11. The CDR3 covers 15 residues. CDR3 in amino acids: CSVGGGPGGSYEQYF. The CDR3 bases are TGCAGCGTGGGTGGGGGTCCAGGGGGCTCCTACGAGCAGTACTTC.

The chain has TRBV10-3 and TRBJ2-3, with D tentatively TRBD1 or TRBD2 (7 bases each). The V end lost 10 bases, the J end lost 4 bases, and 12 bases lay between the germline ends. CDR3 length: 12 residues. Germline V gene sequence: CDR1 ENHRY, CDR2 SYGVKD. Here the CDR3 DNA reads TGTGCCACCAGGGGGGGGGCAGATACGCAGTATTTT. Encoded protein: CATRGGADTQYF.

The chain recombines TRBV10-3 with TRBJ1-1; D is possibly TRBD1 (5 bases). The CDR3 has 14 amino acids. V lost 6 bases to trimming and J lost 4 bases, with 15 bases between them. Germline V gene data show CDR1 as ENHRY and CDR2 as SYGVKD. DNA of the CDR3: TGTGCCATCAGATACCAGGGTGAGGGCACTGAAGCTTTCTTT. It translates to CAIRYQGEGTEAFF.

This sequence joins TRBV7-9 and TRBJ2-7; D tentatively fits TRBD1 or TRBD2 (5 bases each). Germline lookup yields CDR1 SEHNR and CDR2 FQNEAQ (reference sequence). CDR3 length: 15 residues. With 5 bases removed from V and 3 bases from J, the gap between germline ends came to 17 bases. CDR3 residues: CASSGGPAVSYEQYF. The CDR3 DNA reads as TGTGCCAGCAGCGGGGGTCCAGCGGTAAGCTACGAGCAGTACTTC.

The DNA for the CDR3 is TGTGCCAGCTCATTCGGGACAGCGAACACCGGGGAGCTGTTTTTT. Protein: CASSFGTANTGELFF. V usage is TRBV18 and J usage is TRBJ2-2; 7 nucleotides line up with TRBD1. V was clipped by 5 bases and J by 0 bases; unmatched bases: 3. The V gene's germline CDR1 is KGHSH and CDR2 LQKENI. This CDR3 is 15 amino acids long. Combining the CDR3 with reference TRBV18 and TRBJ2-2 gives the whole variable domain NAGVMQNPRHLVRRRGQEARLRCSPMKGHSHVYWYRQLPEEGLKFMVYLQKENIIDESGMPKERFSAEFPKEGPSILRIQQVVRGDSAAYFCASSFGTANTGELFFGEGSRLTVL.

The chain has TRBV4-3 and TRBJ1-3; D gene unclear. Germline V gives CDR1 LGHNA, CDR2 YSLEER. V was pared by 0 bases and J by 0 bases, with 6 bases between. This CDR3 has 15 amino acids. Here the CDR3 DNA reads TGCGCCAGCAGCCAAGATGCCGGCTCTGGAAACACCATATATTTT. Translating gives CASSQDAGSGNTIYF.

This clone was detected once. The chain uses TRBV18 and TRBJ2-7; 9 nucleotides match TRBD1. V lost 6 bases, J lost 0 bases, and 12 bases stayed unmatched. The CDR3 extends over 17 amino acids. Germline V lookup: CDR1 KGHSH, CDR2 LQKENI. The CDR3 nucleotides are TGTGCCAGCTCCCGAACCGGGACAGGGTCGGGCTCCTACGAGCAGTACTTC. It encodes CASSRTGTGSGSYEQYF.

The rearrangement joins TRBV19 to TRBJ1-1; TRBD1 is a possible D gene (5 bases). The CDR3 is 15 amino acids. Trimming took off 1 base at V and 1 base at J, with 10 bases between the two ends. Germline CDR1 is LNHDA and CDR2 is SQIVND (reference sequence). CDR3 amino acids: CASSIAGGANTEAFF. CDR3 nucleotide sequence: TGTGCCAGTAGTATAGCCGGGGGAGCGAACACTGAAGCTTTCTTT.